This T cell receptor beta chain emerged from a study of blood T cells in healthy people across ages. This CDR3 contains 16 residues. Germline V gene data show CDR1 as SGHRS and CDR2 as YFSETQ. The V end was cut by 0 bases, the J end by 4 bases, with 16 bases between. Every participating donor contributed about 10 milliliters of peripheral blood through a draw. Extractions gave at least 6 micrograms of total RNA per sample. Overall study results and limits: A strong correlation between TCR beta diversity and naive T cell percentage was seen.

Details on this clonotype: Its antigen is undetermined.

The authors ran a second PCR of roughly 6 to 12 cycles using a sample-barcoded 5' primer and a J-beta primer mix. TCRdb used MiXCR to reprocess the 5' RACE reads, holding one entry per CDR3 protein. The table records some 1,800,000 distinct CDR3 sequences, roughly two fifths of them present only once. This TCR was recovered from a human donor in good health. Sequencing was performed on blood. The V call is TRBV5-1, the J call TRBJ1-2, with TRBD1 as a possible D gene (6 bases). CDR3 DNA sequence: TGCGCCAGCAGCTTGGAGGGGGTGGTCAGAACCTATGGCTACACCTTC. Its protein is CASSLEGVVRTYGYTF.